The sample holds many counts of the clone carrying this T cell receptor (beta chain). Its antigen is unknown. V was trimmed by 1 base and J by 7 bases, leaving 11 bases between them. This CDR3 region has 14 residues. Germline V gene sequence: CDR1 LGHNA, CDR2 YSLEER. TCRdb independently ran MiXCR on the 5' RACE reads; one entry per CDR3 protein. The sample shows more than 110,000 distinct CDR3 sequences, 11% to 15% of them seen only once. This record belongs to a study of T-cell memory formation after mild COVID-19. Study summary: For the most part, TCR clusters were specific to one donor. Findings and caveats of the study: Mainly CM and EM harbored the contracting CD4+ clones; mainly EMRA harbored the CD8+ ones. Cross-reactive memory appears to have joined, as suggested by some responding clones showing up in pre-infection memory.

The origin of this receptor is an adult woman who had mild COVID-19 (a few samples of this study predate the infection). Cell type and time point are not known. This sequence joins TRBV4-3 and TRBJ2-1, with D tentatively TRBD1 (5 bases). Material: PBMCs or a T cell subset sorted from them (not recorded which). CDR3 DNA: TGCGCCAGCAGCCAAGGGAGACAGTTTAATGAGCAGTTCTTC. This sequence encodes CASSQGRQFNEQFF.